The clone carrying this T cell receptor (beta chain) appeared a few times. Subjects with ophthalmopathy showed a Clinical Activity Score no lower than 3, a NOSPECS grade no lower than 4, and a duration shorter than 3 months. Patients showing uncontrolled infection, other autoimmune disease, pregnancy or lactation were ineligible. From less than 13 ml of fresh peripheral blood, PBMCs were isolated. These data come from a study of T cells in Graves' hyperthyroidism and ophthalmopathy. Study details: Blood was drawn when the patient was first diagnosed and still untreated.

What was amplified from RNA transcripts were TCR beta CDR3 regions. Carried out on the TCR CDR3, a first-round RT-PCR used the HTBI primer set. TCRdb fed the multiplex PCR reads into MiXCR, producing one record per CDR3 protein. The repertoire holds about 270,000 distinct CDR3 sequences, around 20% seen once, with around 65% in the top ten. Germline V gene data show CDR1 as ENHRY and CDR2 as SYGVKD. V shed 2 bases and J shed 8 bases, with 9 bases lying between them. This CDR3 comprises 12 residues. The V and J genes are TRBV10-3 and TRBJ1-2; D is unresolved. This receptor was obtained from a man aged 30-40 years with Graves' ophthalmopathy. The specimen sequenced was blood. The CDR3 loop is CAISERREGYTF. DNA for the CDR3: TGTGCCATCAGTGAGAGGAGAGAAGGCTACACCTTC.